This is a list of T cell receptor beta chains from one sample in a study of blood T cell repertoires in COVID-19. Assay used: immunoSEQ multiplex PCR; TCRdb lists only in-frame clones, some missing. Altogether about 97,000 clones are present, approximately 92% being singletons, with the ten largest covering more than 1.5%. Input material: peripheral blood. All receptors come from a woman in her fifties or sixties with COVID-19, enrolled during active disease. Both conserved end residues are part of each CDR3. The D gene is left open where the match is weak. The size entry is marked missing in some rows and otherwise reads once, few, many or a size class.

j_gene: TRBJ1-1; d_gene: NA; v_gene: TRBV5-1; abundance: NA; CDR3nt: TGCGCCAGCAGCTTGACCCAGGGTCCGTTCGGGAACACTGAAGCTTTCTTT; CDR3aa: CASSLTQGPFGNTEAFF
j_gene: TRBJ2-5; d_gene: TRBD1; v_gene: TRBV30; abundance: NA; CDR3nt: TGTGCCTGGAGTGTAGACAGGGTAAAGGCGGCCCAGTACTTC; CDR3aa: CAWSVDRVKAAQYF
j_gene: TRBJ2-3; d_gene: TRBD2; v_gene: TRBV30; abundance: NA; CDR3nt: TGTGCCTGGACCTCTCCCTTAGCGGGGGTCCGCCATACGCAGTATTTT; CDR3aa: CAWTSPLAGVRHTQYF
j_gene: TRBJ2-3; d_gene: TRBD1; v_gene: TRBV5-1; abundance: NA; CDR3nt: TGCACCAGCAGCCAAACAGGGGGCGAAACGCAGTATTTT; CDR3aa: CTSSQTGGETQYF
j_gene: TRBJ2-3; d_gene: TRBD2; v_gene: TRBV14; abundance: NA; CDR3nt: TGTGCCAGCAGCCCACTTAGCGGGGACACAGATACGCAGTATTTT; CDR3aa: CASSPLSGDTDTQYF
j_gene: TRBJ2-1; d_gene: TRBD2; v_gene: TRBV19; abundance: NA; CDR3nt: TGTGCCACCGGGCGGGGGGGAGGAGGCAATGAGCAGTTCTTC; CDR3aa: CATGRGGGGNEQFF
j_gene: TRBJ1-1; d_gene: NA; v_gene: TRBV2; abundance: once; CDR3nt: TGTGCCAGCGGAAGACAGGCCGGGAGGACTGAAGCTTTCTTT; CDR3aa: CASGRQAGRTEAFF
j_gene: TRBJ1-5; d_gene: NA; v_gene: TRBV2; abundance: NA; CDR3nt: TGTGCCAGCAGTGAACTTGGCAATCAGCCCCAGCATTTT; CDR3aa: CASSELGNQPQHF
j_gene: TRBJ1-6; d_gene: NA; v_gene: TRBV5-5; abundance: NA; CDR3nt: TGTGCCAGCAGCTTGGACCCAGGGTCTAATTCACCCCTCCACTTT; CDR3aa: CASSLDPGSNSPLHF
j_gene: TRBJ1-2; d_gene: TRBD1; v_gene: TRBV6-5; abundance: NA; CDR3nt: TGTGCCAGCAGTTCCCGGGGACAGGGACTCTATGGCTACACCTTC; CDR3aa: CASSSRGQGLYGYTF
j_gene: TRBJ2-1; d_gene: TRBD2; v_gene: TRBV3-1/TRBV3-2; abundance: NA; CDR3nt: TGTGCCAGCAGCCAAATAGCGGGGGGGAATGAGCAGTTCTTC; CDR3aa: CASSQIAGGNEQFF
j_gene: TRBJ2-7; d_gene: TRBD2; v_gene: TRBV27; abundance: NA; CDR3nt: TGTGCCAGCAGGACTAGCGGGGGGGCGCACGGCGAGCAGTACTTC; CDR3aa: CASRTSGGAHGEQYF
j_gene: TRBJ1-2; d_gene: TRBD1; v_gene: TRBV5-6; abundance: NA; CDR3nt: TGTGCCAGCAGCCCCATAAGAGGGGACAGGGCCAGTGGCTACACCTTC; CDR3aa: CASSPIRGDRASGYTF
j_gene: TRBJ1-2; d_gene: NA; v_gene: TRBV10-2; abundance: NA; CDR3nt: TGCGCCAGCAGTACGACAGTTAACTATGGCTACACCTTC; CDR3aa: CASSTTVNYGYTF
j_gene: TRBJ1-1; d_gene: NA; v_gene: TRBV21-1; abundance: once; CDR3nt: TGTGCCAGCAGCAACCCCGACAGGGCCCACACTGAAGCTTTCTTT; CDR3aa: CASSNPDRAHTEAFF
j_gene: TRBJ1-2; d_gene: TRBD1; v_gene: TRBV10-2; abundance: NA; CDR3nt: TGCGCCAGCAGTGATGACAGGGCGTCGGGCTACACCTTC; CDR3aa: CASSDDRASGYTF
j_gene: TRBJ1-2; d_gene: NA; v_gene: TRBV19; abundance: NA; CDR3nt: TGTGCCAGTACTCCCTTTGGGACACTTAACTACACCTTC; CDR3aa: CASTPFGTLNYTF
j_gene: TRBJ1-1; d_gene: TRBD1; v_gene: TRBV27; abundance: few; CDR3nt: TGTGCCAGCAGCCTTGACAGGGTATCCCCTGAAGCTTTCTTT; CDR3aa: CASSLDRVSPEAFF
j_gene: TRBJ1-5; d_gene: NA; v_gene: TRBV10-3; abundance: NA; CDR3nt: TGTGCCATCAAGACAGGCAATCAGCCCCAGCATTTT; CDR3aa: CAIKTGNQPQHF
j_gene: TRBJ1-2; d_gene: NA; v_gene: TRBV6-6; abundance: NA; CDR3nt: TGTGCCAGCAGTTACGGGAGCCAGAACTATGGCTACACCTTC; CDR3aa: CASSYGSQNYGYTF
j_gene: TRBJ2-2; d_gene: NA; v_gene: TRBV9; abundance: NA; CDR3nt: TGTGCCAGCAGCGTAGGTGGCGGTAACACCGGGGAGCTGTTTTTT; CDR3aa: CASSVGGGNTGELFF
j_gene: TRBJ1-2; d_gene: NA; v_gene: TRBV5-1; abundance: NA; CDR3nt: TGCGCCAGCACGGCGGGCACGGCGTTAGCGAGCTACACCTTC; CDR3aa: CASTAGTALASYTF
j_gene: TRBJ2-3; d_gene: NA; v_gene: TRBV7-8; abundance: NA; CDR3nt: TGTGCCAGCAGCTTAAGGGCTAGCAATACGCAGTATTTT; CDR3aa: CASSLRASNTQYF
j_gene: TRBJ2-1; d_gene: TRBD1; v_gene: TRBV5-1; abundance: NA; CDR3nt: TGCGCCAGCAGCCTAACGGGACAGAATGAGCAGTTCTTC; CDR3aa: CASSLTGQNEQFF
j_gene: TRBJ1-2; d_gene: NA; v_gene: TRBV7-2; abundance: NA; CDR3nt: TGTGCCAGCAGCTTAGCGACAGCCCTTTATGGCTACACCTTC; CDR3aa: CASSLATALYGYTF
j_gene: TRBJ1-3; d_gene: NA; v_gene: TRBV7-9; abundance: NA; CDR3nt: TGTGCCAGCAGCTTAGACCCGGGACAAGGAAACACCATATATTTT; CDR3aa: CASSLDPGQGNTIYF
j_gene: TRBJ2-1; d_gene: TRBD2; v_gene: TRBV15; abundance: NA; CDR3nt: TGTGCCACCAGCGTAGCGGGGGGGAGGAATGAGCAGTTCTTC; CDR3aa: CATSVAGGRNEQFF
j_gene: TRBJ1-2; d_gene: TRBD1; v_gene: TRBV20-1; abundance: NA; CDR3nt: TGCAGTGCTAGTCCCCCGGGACAGGGGGGTTTTTTGGGTGGCTACACCTTC; CDR3aa: CSASPPGQGGFLGGYTF
j_gene: TRBJ2-3; d_gene: TRBD1; v_gene: TRBV19; abundance: NA; CDR3nt: TGTGCCAGTAGCCCGAAGGGGGCCACAGATACGCAGTATTTT; CDR3aa: CASSPKGATDTQYF
j_gene: TRBJ1-4; d_gene: TRBD1; v_gene: TRBV5-1; abundance: NA; CDR3nt: TGCGCCAGCAGCTCCGACAGGGGTGGGGCGCATGATAAAAAACTGTTTTTT; CDR3aa: CASSSDRGGAHDKKLFF
j_gene: TRBJ1-1; d_gene: TRBD1; v_gene: TRBV5-1; abundance: NA; CDR3nt: TGCGCCAGCAGCGGACAGGGAGTGGGCACTGAAGCTTTCTTT; CDR3aa: CASSGQGVGTEAFF
j_gene: TRBJ1-3; d_gene: NA; v_gene: TRBV6-1; abundance: NA; CDR3nt: TGTGCCAGCAGTGAACGAGGAGGAAACACCATATATTTT; CDR3aa: CASSERGGNTIYF
j_gene: TRBJ1-5; d_gene: TRBD1; v_gene: TRBV5-8; abundance: NA; CDR3nt: TGTGCCAGCAGCCCGGGACAGGGGGCCAATCAGCCCCAGCATTTT; CDR3aa: CASSPGQGANQPQHF